Described below is a single TCR beta chain sequence and its context. Those patients picked for sequencing had displayed CD8+CD57+ cell expansion on flow cytometry. The data were taken from a study of CD8+CD57+ T cells in acquired aplastic anemia. Across the whole study: Sorted CD4+ and CD8+ cells yielded DNA averaging roughly 3.3 ug.

The template for TCR beta VDJ and CDR3 sequence profiling was genomic DNA. TCRdb reanalysed the reads using MiXCR and keeps one entry per CDR3 protein. The sample includes more than 200,000 distinct CDR3 sequences, around 50% of them seen just once. The CDR3 has 15 residues. The ends were cut back, 0 bases at V and 7 bases at J, with 15 bases in the middle. Germline CDR1 DFQATT, CDR2 SNEGSKA (reference sequence). The rearrangement links TRBV20-1 to TRBJ2-2; D is possibly TRBD1 (5 bases). The sequencing sample was made of sorted CD4+, CD8+, or CD8+CD57+ T cells (not recorded which) from PBMCs. This TCR derives from a human donor with aplastic anemia. Here the CDR3 reads CSARDVRQGNGELFF. The CDR3 DNA reads as TGCAGTGCTAGAGATGTCCGGCAGGGTAACGGGGAGCTGTTTTTT.